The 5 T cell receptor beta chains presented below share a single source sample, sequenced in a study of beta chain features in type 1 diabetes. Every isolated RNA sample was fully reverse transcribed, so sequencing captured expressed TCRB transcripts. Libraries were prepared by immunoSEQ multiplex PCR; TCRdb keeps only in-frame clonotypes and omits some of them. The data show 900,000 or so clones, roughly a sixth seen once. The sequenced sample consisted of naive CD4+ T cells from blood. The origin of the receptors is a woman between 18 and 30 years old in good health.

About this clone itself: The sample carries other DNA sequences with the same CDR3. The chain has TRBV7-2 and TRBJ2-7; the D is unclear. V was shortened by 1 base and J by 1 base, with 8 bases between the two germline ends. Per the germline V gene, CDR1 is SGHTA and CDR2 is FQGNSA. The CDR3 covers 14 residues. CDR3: CASSLVGGSYEQYF. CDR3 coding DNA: TGTGCCAGCAGCTTAGTTGGTGGTTCCTACGAGCAGTACTTC.

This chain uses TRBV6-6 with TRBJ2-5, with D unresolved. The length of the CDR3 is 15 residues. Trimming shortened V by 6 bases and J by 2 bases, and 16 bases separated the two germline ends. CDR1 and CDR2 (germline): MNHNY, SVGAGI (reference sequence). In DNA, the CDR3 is TGTGCCAGCAGCCGTACTTATCGGTCTCAAGAGACCCAGTACTTC. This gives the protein CASSRTYRSQETQYF.

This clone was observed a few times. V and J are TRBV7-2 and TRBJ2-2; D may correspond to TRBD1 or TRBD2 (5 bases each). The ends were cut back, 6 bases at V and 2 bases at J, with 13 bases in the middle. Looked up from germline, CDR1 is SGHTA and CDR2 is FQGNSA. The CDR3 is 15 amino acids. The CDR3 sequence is CASRTGTTNTGELFF. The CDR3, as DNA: TGTGCCAGCAGAACCGGGACGACTAACACCGGGGAGCTGTTTTTT.

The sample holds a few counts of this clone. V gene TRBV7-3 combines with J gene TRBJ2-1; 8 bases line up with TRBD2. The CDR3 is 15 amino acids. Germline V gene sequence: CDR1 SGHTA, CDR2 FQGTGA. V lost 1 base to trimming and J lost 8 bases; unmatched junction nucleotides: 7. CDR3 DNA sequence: TGTGCCAGCAGCTTAAGGGGGACTAGACCCCATGAGCAGTTCTTC. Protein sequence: CASSLRGTRPHEQFF.

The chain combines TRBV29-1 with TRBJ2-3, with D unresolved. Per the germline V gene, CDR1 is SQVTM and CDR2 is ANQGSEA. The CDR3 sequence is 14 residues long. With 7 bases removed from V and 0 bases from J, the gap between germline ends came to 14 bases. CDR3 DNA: TGCAGCGCCCAATTCCATATTAGCACAGATACGCAGTATTTT. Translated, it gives CSAQFHISTDTQYF.